This TCR beta chain was captured in a study of blood T cells in healthy people across ages. Each donor had around 11 milliliters of peripheral blood drawn. A word on this clonotype: Its target is not known.

It was with a sample-barcoded 5' primer and a J-beta primer mix that a second PCR of roughly 7 to 12 cycles was run. TCRdb reanalysed the 5' RACE reads using MiXCR and keeps one entry per CDR3 protein. The repertoire holds approximately 850,000 distinct CDR3 sequences, with around 45% as singletons. Study results and caveats: There was a strong correlation between TCR beta diversity and naive T cell percentage.

The V gene end was trimmed by 5 bases and the J gene end by 0 bases; junction bases not matched to a gene: 18. Germline loops: CDR1 MDHEN, CDR2 SYDVKM. CDR3 length: 22 residues. The clonotype comes from a man aged 60 to 75 in good health. Material for sequencing was blood. The chain joins TRBV28 to TRBJ2-2, with TRBD2 matching over 13 bases. In DNA form, the CDR3 reads TGTGCCAGCAGTCCCGGGGTCCACCCCATGACTAGCGGGGGGCCGAACACCGGGGAGCTGTTTTTT. It specifies CASSPGVHPMTSGGPNTGELFF.